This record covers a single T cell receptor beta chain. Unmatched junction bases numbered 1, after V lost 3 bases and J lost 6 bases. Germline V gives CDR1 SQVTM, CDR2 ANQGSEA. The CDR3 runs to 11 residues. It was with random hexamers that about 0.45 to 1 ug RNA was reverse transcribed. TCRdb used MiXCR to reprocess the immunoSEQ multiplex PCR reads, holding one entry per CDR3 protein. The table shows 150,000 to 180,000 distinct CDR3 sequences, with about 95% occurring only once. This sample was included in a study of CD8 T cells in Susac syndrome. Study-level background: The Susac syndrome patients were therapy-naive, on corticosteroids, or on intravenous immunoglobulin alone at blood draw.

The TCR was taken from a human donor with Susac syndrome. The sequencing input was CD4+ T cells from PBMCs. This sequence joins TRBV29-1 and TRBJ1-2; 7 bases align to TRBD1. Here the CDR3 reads CSVETGNGYTF. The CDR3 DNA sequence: TGCAGCGTTGAGACAGGGAATGGCTACACCTTC.